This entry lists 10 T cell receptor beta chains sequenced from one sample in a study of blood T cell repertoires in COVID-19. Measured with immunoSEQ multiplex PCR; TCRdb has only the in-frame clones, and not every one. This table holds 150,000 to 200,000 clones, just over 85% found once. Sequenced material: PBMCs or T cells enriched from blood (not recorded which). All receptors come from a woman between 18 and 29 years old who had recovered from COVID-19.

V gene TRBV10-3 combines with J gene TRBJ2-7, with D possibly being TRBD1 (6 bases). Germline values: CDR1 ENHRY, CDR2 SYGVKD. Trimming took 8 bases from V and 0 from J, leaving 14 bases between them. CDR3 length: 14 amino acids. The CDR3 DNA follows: TGTGCCATCGCTACAGGGCATGGCTCCTACGAGCAGTACTTC. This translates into CAIATGHGSYEQYF.

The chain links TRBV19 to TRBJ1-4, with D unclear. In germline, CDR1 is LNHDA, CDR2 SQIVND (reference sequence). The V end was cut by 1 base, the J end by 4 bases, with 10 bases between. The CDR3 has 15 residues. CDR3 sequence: CASSIANSGNEKLFF. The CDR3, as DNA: TGTGCCAGTAGTATAGCGAACAGCGGTAATGAAAAACTGTTTTTT.

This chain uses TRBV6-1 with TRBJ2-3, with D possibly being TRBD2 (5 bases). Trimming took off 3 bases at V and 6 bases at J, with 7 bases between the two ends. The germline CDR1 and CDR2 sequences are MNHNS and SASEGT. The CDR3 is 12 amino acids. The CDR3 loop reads CASSDTRDTQYF. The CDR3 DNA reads TGTGCCAGCAGTGATACTAGGGATACGCAGTATTTT.

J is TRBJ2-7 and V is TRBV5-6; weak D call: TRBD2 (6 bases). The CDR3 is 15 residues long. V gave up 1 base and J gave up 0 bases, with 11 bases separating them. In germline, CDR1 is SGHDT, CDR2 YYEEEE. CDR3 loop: CASSLIAASSYEQYF. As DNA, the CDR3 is TGTGCCAGCAGCTTGATAGCGGCTAGCTCCTACGAGCAGTACTTC.

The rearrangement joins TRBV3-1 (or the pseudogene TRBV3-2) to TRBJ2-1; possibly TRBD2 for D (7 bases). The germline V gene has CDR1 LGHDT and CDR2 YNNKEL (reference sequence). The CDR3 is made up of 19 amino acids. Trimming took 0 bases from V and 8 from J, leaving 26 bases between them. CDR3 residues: CASSQERGWGTRDPHEQFF. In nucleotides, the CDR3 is TGTGCCAGCAGCCAAGAGCGGGGGTGGGGGACAAGGGATCCACATGAGCAGTTCTTC.

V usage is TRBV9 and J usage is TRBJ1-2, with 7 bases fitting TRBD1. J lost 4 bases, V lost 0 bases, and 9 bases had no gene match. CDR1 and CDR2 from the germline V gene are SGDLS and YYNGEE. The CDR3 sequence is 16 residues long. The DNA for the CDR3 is TGTGCCAGCAGCGTAGCGGGACAGCTGGGACTCTATGGCTACACCTTC. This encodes CASSVAGQLGLYGYTF.

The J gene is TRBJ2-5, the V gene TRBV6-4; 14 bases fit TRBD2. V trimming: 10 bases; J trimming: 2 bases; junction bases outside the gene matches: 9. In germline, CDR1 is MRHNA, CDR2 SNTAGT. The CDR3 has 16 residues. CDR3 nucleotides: TGTGCCACCCCGGGACTAGCGGGAGTGAAGCAAGAGACCCAGTACTTC. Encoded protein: CATPGLAGVKQETQYF.

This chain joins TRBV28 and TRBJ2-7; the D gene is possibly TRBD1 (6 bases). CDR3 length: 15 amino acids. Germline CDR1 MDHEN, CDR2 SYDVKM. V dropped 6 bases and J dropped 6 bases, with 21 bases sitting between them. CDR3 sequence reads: CASSPRAGVSGEQYF. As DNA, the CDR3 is TGTGCCAGCAGCCCCCGGGCAGGGGTAAGTGGCGAGCAGTACTTC.

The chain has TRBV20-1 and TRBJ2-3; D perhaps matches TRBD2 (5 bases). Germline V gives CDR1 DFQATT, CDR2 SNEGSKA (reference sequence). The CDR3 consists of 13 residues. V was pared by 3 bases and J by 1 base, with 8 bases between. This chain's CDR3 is CSASLAGTDTQYF. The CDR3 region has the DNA TGCAGTGCTAGTCTAGCCGGCACAGATACGCAGTATTTT.

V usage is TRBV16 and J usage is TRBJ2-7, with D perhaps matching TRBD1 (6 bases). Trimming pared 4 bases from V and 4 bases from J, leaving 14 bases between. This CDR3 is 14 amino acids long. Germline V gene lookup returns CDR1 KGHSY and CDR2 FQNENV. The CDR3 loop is CASSPNRAGYEQYF. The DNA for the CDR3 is TGTGCCAGCAGCCCGAACAGGGCCGGTTACGAGCAGTACTTC.